This TCR beta chain was sequenced in a study of blood T cells in healthy people across ages (dated by TCRdb to about 2015). About the study as a whole: In model experiments, template switching captured roughly one uniquely barcoded TCR beta cDNA molecule for every two T cells. To track age-related changes in TCR beta repertoire diversity, the study relied on deep sequencing normalized with unique cDNA molecular identifiers. Four age groups were formed from the donors: young (average 16 years), middle-aged (around 37), aged (62) and long-lived (roughly 88). The study analyzed two additional independent replicas of 1 million unique cDNA reads from the same blood draw for two donors, one aged 18 to 30 and one aged 80 or older. What the study reported, not specific to this receptor: Since profiling was done on bulk unsorted PBMCs, naive and antigen-experienced compartments could not be conclusively compared. Compared with the aged group, the long-lived group had more naive CD4+ T cells, fewer expanded clones and increased TCR diversity, a pattern suggesting age selection. Total diversity estimates from one million sequenced T cells were considered lower bounds and underestimates. Observed TCR beta diversity per million T cells fell roughly linearly with age, and a significant reduction was already apparent by age roughly 40. There was a strong correlation between observed TCR beta diversity and the percentage of naive T cells measured by flow cytometry. Because donor CMV infection status was unknown, age-related changes in expanded clonotypes were potentially confounded.

Systemically healthy Caucasian individuals from Russia, approximately 39 in total and aged about 6 to 90 years, were included as donors. Each donor gave about 11 milliliters of peripheral blood, drawn into EDTA-treated Vacutainer tubes. Ficoll-Paque density-gradient centrifugation was used to isolate PBMCs, with at least 7 million per sample. Total RNA was extracted from PBMCs with Trizol reagent, with at least 6 micrograms obtained per sample. For every donor, flow cytometry on a PBMC aliquot measured the percentage of naive CD45RAhigh/CD27high T cells. Receptor libraries were prepared by 5' RACE. The data were produced on an Illumina HiSeq 2500. A second PCR of about 7 to 12 cycles was performed with a sample-barcoded 5' primer and a J-beta primer mix. A unique molecular identifier was introduced onto each TCR beta cDNA molecule by a template-switch 5' adaptor carrying 12 random nucleotides. Each sample yielded at least 3 million CDR3-containing paired-end reads. First-strand cDNA was synthesized from all RNA with the Mint cDNA synthesis kit, primed by a TRBC-specific oligonucleotide. After uracil-DNA glycosylase treatment, a first 18-cycle PCR used universal primers M1SS and BC2_uni_R on all cDNA. Turning to the authors' computational methods: Normalization of each sample was performed by random selection of 1 million high-quality reads, each carrying a distinct molecular identifier. Instead of being binned into consensus sequences, reads with shared molecular identifiers were discarded. MiTCR, set to a Q25 quality threshold and the strictest error-elimination algorithm, was used for CDR3 identification, clonotype clustering and error correction. A nonparametric unseen species model with Euler transformation was used to estimate a lower bound on total TCR beta diversity. The public reads were run again by TCRdb, first through fastp at Q25 and then through MiXCR, and only productive beta chains were kept. Each CDR3 protein appears once, grouped with its most common genes and DNA. TCRdb, not the original authors, processed these V and J calls. Within this sample are hundreds of thousands of distinct CDR3 sequences, with more than 20% of them counted one time only. The ten biggest clones cover approximately 10% of the sample.

This clonotype was picked up a small number of times. Its antigen is currently not known. No base quality values were provided; no much bigger clone lies one nucleotide off. This sample also appeared in a second study, on T cells of mothers and their children. That second report states: Nine systemically healthy Caucasian individuals, comprising three mothers and their six children, were included as donors. cDNA synthesis consumed the entire amount of extracted RNA, loaded at about 1.5 ug RNA in each 15 ul reaction. In the second PCR, the M1S primer added sample barcodes and 2-4 random nucleotides. Each mother yielded over 9 million TCR beta CDR3 reads and each child 2.5 million to 3.5 million reads. Thymic selection similarly shapes TCR recombination output in related and unrelated pairs, with minor effect from inherited differences. Normalized repertoire overlap was always slightly but never significantly higher in related than unrelated mother-child pairs. No persistent microchimeric T cell clones were found, with a detection sensitivity of roughly 99 clones per million clonotypes. To look for features that set related mother-child pairs apart from unrelated individuals, the researchers ran deep NGS to compare the TCR beta repertoires of mothers and children. On average, the children were approximately 12 +/- 4 years old, while the mothers were approximately 41 +/- 4 years old. After adapter ligation was performed with NEBNext reagents, the libraries were sequenced on an Illumina HiSeq 2000 with 100+100 nt paired-end reads. To prevent cross-contamination, the mother and child libraries were prepared one month apart and sequenced in separate runs. For each donor, between roughly 450,000 and 2,300,000 distinct TCR beta clonotypes were identified. Naive TCR beta clonotypes were estimated from low-frequency clonotypes matched to each donor's FACS-determined naive share, without sorting.

The receptor comes from a boy younger than 18 in good health. Sequencing was performed on blood.

Here the CDR3 is given as CASSEALMQLSSYNEQFF. The DNA is TGTGCCAGCAGTGAAGCGCTTATGCAGCTTAGCTCCTACAATGAGCAGTTCTTC. The chain couples TRBV2 to TRBJ2-1; the D gene cannot be named for sure. Reading from cysteine to phenylalanine, the CDR3 counts 18 amino acids. CDR3 DNA only is kept here, 54 bases in frame from base 1. V drops 0 bases and J drops 0 bases, leaving 15 bases in between. CDR1 is given as SNHLY and CDR2 as FYNNEI, both from the germline V gene. Beyond the CDR3, the reference TRBV2 and TRBJ2-1 genes provide the residues; the full variable domain reads: EPEVTQTPSHQVTQMGQEVILRCVPISNHLYFYWYRQILGQKVEFLVSFYNNEISEKSEIFDDQFSVERPDGSNFTLKIRSTKLEDSAMYFCASSEALMQLSSYNEQFFGPGTRLTVL.